This TCR beta chain was sequenced in a study of cytomegalovirus exposure and HLA in healthy donors. Study results and caveats: Common viral pathogens seemed to be connected with several of the most significant clusters, according to a later analysis. A later analysis found most CMV-associated TCR beta chains apparently HLA-restricted.

Comment on this clone: Its cognate antigen is unknown.

With 60 Vbeta and 13 Jbeta primers, the PCR was carried out. Repertoires were generated with immunoSEQ multiplex PCR, while TCRdb's copy carries only in-frame clones and drops some. The top ten hold less than 4.5% of the sample, which has 270,000 or so clones, about nine tenths seen once. Sample: PBMCs. The receptor comes from a man aged 40-49 years in good health and CMV-seropositive.

CDR3: CASSFAGQAGNQPQHF. The CDR3 coding sequence is TGTGCCAGCAGCTTCGCGGGACAGGCGGGCAATCAGCCCCAGCATTTT. The rearrangement joins TRBV7-9 to TRBJ1-5; 8 bases fit TRBD1. Germline V gene data show CDR1 as SEHNR and CDR2 as FQNEAQ (reference sequence). This CDR3 region has 16 residues. V was clipped by 3 bases and J by 2 bases; unmatched bases: 6.